A single sample gave rise to the 18 T cell receptor beta chains below, sequenced in a study of T cells in Graves' hyperthyroidism and ophthalmopathy. Amplification of TCR beta CDR3 regions used RNA as the template. Primed by the HTBI set, a first-round RT-PCR was run on the TCR CDR3. TCRdb reprocessed the multiplex PCR reads via MiXCR and lists one record per CDR3 protein. This sample has around 620,000 distinct CDR3 sequences, with 11% to 15% found just once. What was sequenced was blood. The receptors derive from a woman under 30 with Graves' ophthalmopathy.

This clonotype was picked up many times. V gene TRBV10-3 combines with J gene TRBJ1-5; D gene unclear. The ends were cut back, 0 bases at V and 4 bases at J, with 7 bases in the middle. In germline, CDR1 is ENHRY, CDR2 SYGVKD. CDR3 size: 14 residues. CDR3 protein: CAISESIGNQPQHF. Written as DNA, the CDR3 is TGTGCCATCAGTGAGTCGATAGGGAATCAGCCCCAGCATTTT.

A word on this clonotype: The germline gene is not matched at one end of the junction; a read error may be the cause. The rearrangement links TRBV29-1 to TRBJ1-4; D possibly corresponds to TRBD1 (5 bases). Looked up from germline, CDR1 is SQVTM and CDR2 is ANQGSEA. The CDR3 sequence is 13 residues long. CDR3 protein: CSGEDLGREKLFF. CDR3 sequence (DNA): TGCAGCGGTGAAGATCTGGGGCGCGAAAAACTGTTTTTT.

This clonotype was seen at least ten times. This rearrangement joins TRBV30 to TRBJ1-3; D uncertain. This CDR3 comprises 13 residues. Germline CDR1 reads GTSNPN; CDR2 reads SVGIG (reference sequence). Trimming removed 0 bases from V and 3 bases from J, with 6 bases in between. The DNA of the CDR3 is TGTGCCTGGAGTGTACAATTTGGAAACACCATATATTTT. It specifies CAWSVQFGNTIYF.

This clonotype was seen ten or more times. The chain combines TRBV6-2 or TRBV6-3 with TRBJ1-4; 7 bases map to TRBD1. Germline loops: CDR1 MNHEY, CDR2 SVGEGT. The length of the CDR3 is 15 residues. J lost 6 bases, V lost 5 bases, and 9 bases had no gene match. The CDR3 reads CASSKGQAGDEKLFF. CDR3 nucleotides: TGTGCCAGCAGTAAAGGACAGGCCGGGGATGAAAAACTGTTTTTT.

This clonotype was counted only a few times. The rearrangement joins TRBV19 to TRBJ1-5; D remains unclear. This CDR3 region has 16 residues. Germline V gene lookup returns CDR1 LNHDA and CDR2 SQIVND (reference sequence). V was pared by 6 bases and J by 0 bases, with 15 bases between. DNA for the CDR3: TGTGCCAGTAGACCTAAGGAGGGTTTTAGCAATCAGCCCCAGCATTTT. Translated, it gives CASRPKEGFSNQPQHF.

This clonotype was seen repeatedly, ten times or more. This chain links TRBV12-3 or TRBV12-4 with TRBJ2-7; D is perhaps TRBD1 (6 bases). Trimming stripped 5 bases from V and 2 bases from J, with 19 bases between. This CDR3 has 16 amino acids. This CDR3 reads CASSNGRQVSAYEQYF. CDR3 bases: TGTGCCAGCAGTAACGGCAGACAGGTTTCGGCCTACGAGCAGTACTTC.

In regard to this clonotype: It may be a read error: a sequence one base away is much more abundant. The chain carries TRBV3-1 and TRBJ2-3; 8 nucleotides agree with TRBD2. Germline lookup yields CDR1 LGHDT and CDR2 YNNKEL (reference sequence). The CDR3 consists of 16 residues. CDR3 sequence: CANSQDKELAADTQYF. CDR3 in DNA: TGTGCCAACAGCCAAGATAAGGAACTAGCGGCAGATACGCAGTATTTT.

This clonotype turned up a few times. V is TRBV5-5 and J is TRBJ1-5; possible D gene TRBD1, 6 bases. Germline assignment: CDR1 SGHKS and CDR2 YYEKEE (reference sequence). V was pared by 2 bases and J by 9 bases, with 21 bases between. This CDR3 spans 16 amino acids. CDR3 nucleotides: TGTGCCAGCAGCTTTTTTCCCGGGACACCGAGCTTGCCCCAGCATTTT. It yields the protein CASSFFPGTPSLPQHF.

This clonotype was seen ten or more times. This sequence joins TRBV18 and TRBJ1-1, with D possibly matching TRBD1 (6 bases). The CDR3 runs to 15 residues. The ends were cut back, 3 bases at V and 4 bases at J, with 15 bases in the middle. The germline V gene has CDR1 KGHSH and CDR2 LQKENI. The CDR3 spells CASSPDGGSGTEAFF. The CDR3 DNA reads as TGTGCCAGCTCACCTGATGGGGGCAGTGGCACTGAAGCTTTCTTT.

This clonotype has at least ten counts. The V call is TRBV7-9, the J call TRBJ2-1; 8 bases line up with TRBD2. This CDR3 contains 12 residues. CDR1 is SEHNR and CDR2 is FQNEAQ in the germline V gene (reference sequence). V was clipped by 6 bases and J by 9 bases; unmatched bases: 4. DNA for the CDR3: TGTGCCAGCAGTCACGCGGGGGGTGAGCAGTTCTTC. This translates into CASSHAGGEQFF.

This clonotype was found many times. This chain connects TRBV15 to TRBJ1-2; no clear D. The CDR3 runs to 13 residues. The V end lost 6 bases, the J end lost 7 bases, and 15 bases lay between the germline ends. The germline CDR1 and CDR2 sequences are LNHNV and YYDKDF (reference sequence). CDR3 nucleotide sequence: TGTGCCACCAGTGGATGGGAGAGACGTGGCTACACCTTC. This encodes CATSGWERRGYTF. The full variable domain, completed using reference TRBV15 and TRBJ1-2, is DAMVIQNPRYQVTQFGKPVTLSCSQTLNHNVMYWYQQKSSQAPKLLFHYYDKDFNNEADTPDNFQSRRPNTSFCFLDIRSPGLGDTAMYLCATSGWERRGYTFGSGTRLTVV.

In the case of this clonotype: This clone may be a read error of a much larger clone one base away. This chain connects TRBV2 to TRBJ1-4; 9 bases align to TRBD1. The length of the CDR3 is 17 residues. V dropped 8 bases and J dropped 7; count of bases not matched to a gene: 17. Germline V CDR1 and CDR2: SNHLY, FYNNEI. DNA of the CDR3: TGTGCCAGCGGACCCACAGGGGGCGCAAGGTTTGGTGAAAAACTGTTTTTT. It specifies CASGPTGGARFGEKLFF.

At least ten counts were recorded for this clonotype. The chain combines TRBV20-1 with TRBJ2-1, with D possibly being TRBD2 (6 bases). Trimming took 0 bases from V and 3 from J, leaving 15 bases between them. This CDR3 spans 16 amino acids. Looked up from germline, CDR1 is DFQATT and CDR2 is SNEGSKA (reference sequence). This CDR3 is CSARDPGSGFYNEQFF. In DNA form, the CDR3 reads TGCAGTGCTAGAGATCCCGGTAGCGGATTCTACAATGAGCAGTTCTTC.

With regard to this clonotype: The junction does not match germline at one end; this may be a read error. V is TRBV5-5 and J is TRBJ1-6, with D uncertain. The germline CDR1 and CDR2 sequences are SGHKS and YYEKEE (reference sequence). The CDR3 covers 14 residues. The DNA of the CDR3 is TGTACCAGCAGCGGAAGGTCGGGGAATTCACCCCTCCACTTT. Its translation is CTSSGRSGNSPLHF. The full variable domain, in which reference TRBV5-5 and TRBJ1-6 provide the parts outside the CDR3, is DAGVTQSPTHLIKTRGQQVTLRCSPISGHKSVSWYQQVLGQGPQFIFQYYEKEERGRGNFPDRFSARQFPNYSSELNVNALLLGDSALYLCTSSGRSGNSPLHFGNGTRLTVT.

This clonotype came up a few times. The chain uses TRBV6-1 and TRBJ2-3; a weak D match, TRBD2 (7 bases). CDR3 length: 16 amino acids. Germline CDR1 and CDR2: MNHNS and SASEGT. Trimming stripped 5 bases from V and 4 bases from J, with 19 bases between. In DNA form, the CDR3 reads TGTGCCAGCAGTTACTATAGGTGGGGGGGCCCAGATACGCAGTATTTT. It codes for CASSYYRWGGPDTQYF.

There are many counts of this clonotype. The V call is TRBV19, the J call TRBJ1-5, with D possibly matching TRBD1 (6 bases). Trimming pared 3 bases from V and 6 bases from J, leaving 12 bases between. CDR3 length: 14 amino acids. CDR1 is LNHDA and CDR2 is SQIVND in the germline V gene (reference sequence). Written as DNA, the CDR3 is TGTGCCAGTAGTATTCGGGGGGCCGGTCAGCCCCAGCATTTT. This codes for CASSIRGAGQPQHF. The full variable domain, in which reference TRBV19 and TRBJ1-5 provide the parts outside the CDR3, is DGGITQSPKYLFRKEGQNVTLSCEQNLNHDAMYWYRQDPGQGLRLIYYSQIVNDFQKGDIAEGYSVSREKKESFPLTVTSAQKNPTAFYLCASSIRGAGQPQHFGDGTRLSIL.

This clonotype was observed at least ten times. The chain joins TRBV24-1 to TRBJ1-2; 10 bases align to TRBD1. The CDR3 sequence is 15 residues long. V gave up 3 bases and J gave up 4 bases; unmatched junction bases: 4. Germline-derived CDR1 and CDR2 are KGHDR and SFDVKD. The CDR3 loop is CATSDPGQGVYGYTF. The CDR3 bases are TGTGCCACCAGTGATCCAGGACAGGGGGTCTATGGCTACACCTTC.

The J gene is TRBJ2-5, the V gene TRBV20-1; tentatively, D is TRBD2 (6 bases). The V end lost 6 bases, the J end lost 2 bases, and 13 bases lay between the germline ends. CDR1 DFQATT and CDR2 SNEGSKA come from the germline V gene (reference sequence). The CDR3 is 13 amino acids. The CDR3 coding sequence is TGCAGTGCCCCCCGGGACTTTCAAGAGACCCAGTACTTC. Protein: CSAPRDFQETQYF.